This TCR beta chain was captured by sequencing in a study of CD8+CD57+ T cells in acquired aplastic anemia. Note on this clonotype: One base away lies a much larger clone, so this may be a sequencing read error.

The TCR beta profiling, which covered VDJ combination and CDR3 sequence, was carried out using genomic DNA as the template. TCRdb re-called the reads through MiXCR, storing one row per CDR3 protein. The sample carries about 160,000 distinct CDR3 sequences, approximately 40% recorded once. The CDR3 loop spans 20 amino acids. The J segment lost 2 bases and the V segment lost 3 bases, leaving 19 bases of the junction unmatched. CDR1 LNHDA and CDR2 SQIVND come from the germline V gene (reference sequence). This clonotype originated in a human donor in good health. The sequenced sample was sorted CD4+, CD8+, or CD8+CD57+ T cells (not recorded which) from PBMCs. The V and J genes are TRBV19 and TRBJ1-5, with 7 bases matching TRBD1. CDR3 protein: CASSMVPGTEIRVGNQPQHF. For the CDR3, the DNA is TGTGCCAGTAGTATGGTACCCGGGACAGAGATTCGGGTGGGCAATCAGCCCCAGCATTTT.